This T cell receptor (delta chain) was identified in a study of γδ T cells in repeated Plasmodium falciparum infection. Study context: Four controlled malaria infections with P. falciparum NF54 spanned roughly 97 weeks. Each infection was followed by sampling at 21 days, plus baseline and some pre-infection draws. Findings and caveats of the study: Compared with Australian children, Malian Vdelta2-negative repertoires seemed more clonal, less diverse, less shared. Vdelta2-negative gammadelta repertoires, largely Vdelta1+, seemingly showed infection-driven waves of new clonal selection.

Flow sorting of PBMC yielded separate Vgamma9/Vdelta2+ and Vdelta2-negative gammadelta T cell populations for bulk repertoire analysis. Notes on this clone: Its antigen is not known. The TCRdb protein comes from a much larger clone and disagrees with this DNA's translation at residue 16, likely due to a read error; the protein given here is derived from the DNA.

TCRdb reprocessed the multiplex PCR reads using CATT. The sample gives 85,000 to 95,000 delta-chain clones, 1.4% of which show up once; around 8.5% is in the top ten. Germline V gene data show CDR1 as TSWWSYY and CDR2 as QGS. The CDR3 consists of 18 residues. The clonotype originates from a pool of human donors (malaria-infected and uninfected, not separated). V usage is TRDV1 and J usage is TRDJ1; TRDD3 might be the D (5 bases). The sequencing input was gamma-delta T cells from blood. The CDR3 reads CALGLDGGWGPYTDKPIF. The CDR3 DNA reads TGTGCTCTTGGCCTCGACGGAGGGTGGGGCCCTTACACCGATAAACCCATCTTT.